This T cell receptor beta chain is from a study of T-cell reconstitution after alpha-beta-depleted transplantation in children. The table lists this clonotype with a few counts. The target antigen is unknown. Preparation of the TCRbeta library was carried out with unique molecular identifiers. TCRdb re-called the PCR reads with MiXCR, one entry per CDR3 protein. The repertoire includes about 340,000 distinct CDR3 sequences, around 15% of them detected once, and approximately 38% sits in the top ten. Study results and limitations: As was reported, about two months after transplant, alpha-beta T cells came from several hundred expanded graft clones. Some patients' high day-60 TCRbeta diversity was traced to surviving recipient T cells and thymic progenitors. T cells produced anew were the main source of T-cell counts and diversity one year after transplant.

Germline V gene data show CDR1 as SNHLY and CDR2 as FYNNEI. V was trimmed by 7 bases and J by 0 bases, leaving 7 bases between them. The CDR3 runs 13 residues. The sequence came from a male patient between 2 and 9 years old who had a stem cell transplant for acute lymphoblastic leukemia, so the T cells may come from the graft donor. Sequenced here: PBMCs, mostly from graft donor cells, sampled 360 days after TCRalphabeta/CD19-depleted stem cell transplant. The rearrangement uses TRBV2 and TRBJ2-1; D is undetermined. The CDR3 protein is CASIPSSYNEQFF. Written as DNA, the CDR3 is TGTGCCAGCATTCCCTCCTCCTACAATGAGCAGTTCTTC. The variable domain in full, with the rest retrieved from reference TRBV2 and TRBJ2-1, is EPEVTQTPSHQVTQMGQEVILRCVPISNHLYFYWYRQILGQKVEFLVSFYNNEISEKSEIFDDQFSVERPDGSNFTLKIRSTKLEDSAMYFCASIPSSYNEQFFGPGTRLTVL.